A single sample gave rise to the 4 T cell receptor beta chains below, sequenced in a study of T cell repertoires in cytomegalovirus infection. Using its own MiXCR run on the reads, TCRdb lists one record per CDR3 protein. Of about 740,000 distinct CDR3 sequences listed, 35% to 45% are singletons. Sequencing was done on a sample of PBMCs. The receptors shown here come from a human donor in good health (CMV status not recorded). Some clones in this sample may be carry-over from other donors' samples.

V and J are TRBV20-1 and TRBJ2-2; 11 bases map to TRBD1. Trimming cost V 6 bases and J 6 bases; bases outside gene matches: 6. CDR1 is DFQATT, CDR2 SNEGSKA, per germline (reference sequence). This CDR3 contains 14 residues. CDR3: CSALPGQGAGELFF. The CDR3 bases are TGCAGTGCGTTACCGGGACAGGGGGCCGGGGAGCTGTTTTTT.

The chain recombines TRBV5-4 with TRBJ2-4, with a possible D match to TRBD1 (6 bases). Germline V CDR1 and CDR2: SGHNT, YYREEE (reference sequence). There are 15 residues in the CDR3. V dropped 4 bases and J dropped 0 bases, with 11 bases sitting between them. This chain's CDR3 is CASSPGQLAKNIQYF. The CDR3 DNA reads TGTGCCAGCAGCCCGGGACAACTAGCCAAAAACATTCAGTACTTC.

This clonotype occurred a few times. V usage is TRBV7-2 and J usage is TRBJ1-3; D unresolved. Germline CDR1 reads SGHTA; CDR2 reads FQGNSA. The CDR3 length is 14 residues. The V gene lost 2 bases and the J gene lost 0 bases, with 5 bases spanning the gap. This CDR3 is CASSLWSSGNTIYF. CDR3 in DNA: TGTGCCAGCAGCTTATGGAGCTCTGGAAACACCATATATTTT.

This clonotype was detected a few times. V gene TRBV11-2 combines with J gene TRBJ2-3; D tentatively reads TRBD1 or TRBD2 (7 bases each). Germline V CDR1 and CDR2: SGHAT, FQNNGV. The CDR3 sequence is 16 residues long. The V end was cut by 5 bases, the J end by 3 bases, with 18 bases between. CDR3 bases: TGTGCCAGCAGCCTATCCTCAGGGGGAGGGACAGATACGCAGTATTTT. It encodes CASSLSSGGGTDTQYF.